The entry that follows covers one T cell receptor beta chain sequence. The target antigen is unknown. Trimming stripped 1 base from V and 5 bases from J, with 20 bases between. CDR1 and CDR2 (germline): KGHSH, LQKENI. The CDR3 covers 17 residues. Sorting with CD45RO/CCR7/CD25/CD127/CD95/CD27 yielded naive, central memory, regulatory and stem-like memory CD4+ cells. The data were obtained in a study of beta chain features in type 1 diabetes. Overall study findings and caveats: Type 1 diabetes patients had moderately but significantly shorter TCRB CDR3s in all four CD4+ subsets. Reduced insertions and increased deletions marked VDJ junctions in type 1 diabetes patients. In the patient group, naive, central memory and Treg TCRB repertoires seemed more alike than in the healthy donor group.

cDNA synthesis used the whole RNA isolate, giving expressed TCRB sequences. The average read count of naive, central memory and regulatory T cell samples was a few million. Using immunoSEQ multiplex PCR, the repertoire was profiled, and TCRdb retains in-frame clones only, with some absent. Of 500,000 to 850,000 clones in the sample, over 12% were seen once. The specimen sequenced was naive CD4+ T cells from blood. The TCR originated in a man between 18 and 29 years old with type 1 diabetes. The chain has TRBV18 and TRBJ2-5; possibly TRBD1 for D (5 bases). CDR3 loop: CASSPRVTDSERETQYF. As DNA, the CDR3 is TGTGCCAGCTCACCACGCGTGACAGACTCTGAGAGGGAGACCCAGTACTTC.